This entry lists 4 T cell receptor beta chains sequenced from one sample in a study of vaccination and CD4 T cells after COVID-19. Cultured CD4+ T-cell DNA underwent Oncomine TCR Beta short-read sequencing. TCRdb itself ran the PCR reads through MiXCR, one entry per CDR3 protein. The repertoire consists of approximately 20,000 distinct CDR3 sequences, with around 52% occurring once and the leading ten covering around a sixth. Treatment reported: approximately nine-day PBMC culture with coronavirus spike peptide pools or control peptides (ViraFEST assay). These receptors have no identified antigens. The sample was CD4+ T cells from blood, cultured in vitro, taken before SARS-CoV-2 vaccination. The receptor source for this set is a human donor who had recovered from COVID-19.

This clonotype appeared a few times. This sequence joins TRBV2 and TRBJ1-5; weak D call: TRBD1 (5 bases). This CDR3 has 12 amino acids. The V and J ends lost 6 bases and 10 bases respectively, with 13 bases between them. In germline, CDR1 is SNHLY, CDR2 FYNNEI. CDR3 coding DNA: TGTGCCAGCAGGGGGCAGGGCGAACCCCAGCATTTT. This codes for CASRGQGEPQHF.

This clonotype was found a few times. V and J are TRBV24-1 and TRBJ1-2; D perhaps matches TRBD1 (6 bases). The V gene lost 3 bases and the J gene lost 7 bases, with 11 bases spanning the gap. The length of the CDR3 is 13 residues. Looked up from germline, CDR1 is KGHDR and CDR2 is SFDVKD. CDR3 nucleotide sequence: TGTGCCACCAGTGATCCCACAGGGACTGGCTACACCTTC. Protein product: CATSDPTGTGYTF.

The gene calls are TRBV6-1 and TRBJ2-3; the D call may be TRBD1 or TRBD2 (6 bases each). Trimming took off 9 bases at V and 4 bases at J, with 17 bases between the two ends. CDR1 MNHNS and CDR2 SASEGT come from the germline V gene. The length of the CDR3 is 14 residues. The DNA for the CDR3 is TGTGCCAGTACCGATCGGGGGCTGGCAGATACGCAGTATTTT. Encoded protein: CASTDRGLADTQYF.

The chain couples TRBV7-3 to TRBJ2-3; 11 nucleotides match TRBD2. The CDR3 extends over 15 amino acids. V gave up 1 base and J gave up 10 bases; unmatched junction bases: 7. The germline V gene encodes CDR1 SGHTA and CDR2 FQGTGA. CDR3 DNA sequence: TGTGCCAGCAGCTTAATAGCGGGGGGGGCTCGCGCGCAGTATTTT. Its translation: CASSLIAGGARAQYF.